These 26 T cell receptor beta chains came from one sample sequenced in a study of identical twins. TCRdb re-called the 5' RACE reads with MiXCR, one entry per CDR3 protein. The table lists 420,000 or so distinct CDR3 sequences, approximately 17% of them singletons. Sequencing was performed on naive T cells sorted from blood. The receptors originated from a man aged 50-60 years in good health.

The chain combines TRBV6-2 or TRBV6-3 with TRBJ2-7, with D perhaps matching TRBD2 (5 bases). The CDR3 has 14 amino acids. V was cut by 11 bases and J by 2 bases, with 19 bases left in between. Germline V gene lookup returns CDR1 MNHEY and CDR2 SVGEGT. The CDR3: CAATGVSNPYEQYF. DNA of the CDR3: TGTGCCGCCACCGGGGTCAGCAACCCCTACGAGCAGTACTTC.

This chain connects TRBV20-1 to TRBJ2-7, with 8 bases lining up with TRBD2. V shed 3 bases, J shed 6 bases, and the junction held 10 bases outside the gene matches. Per germline, CDR1 DFQATT and CDR2 SNEGSKA (reference sequence). CDR3 length: 14 amino acids. CDR3 amino acids: CSARLNGRALEQYF. In nucleotides, the CDR3 is TGCAGTGCTAGGTTGAACGGGAGGGCCCTCGAGCAGTACTTC.

This clonotype was picked up many times. This chain joins TRBV20-1 and TRBJ1-6; 7 positions match TRBD1. This CDR3 contains 14 residues. Germline V CDR1 and CDR2: DFQATT, SNEGSKA (reference sequence). The V gene end was trimmed by 0 bases and the J gene end by 7 bases; junction bases not matched to a gene: 3. The CDR3 DNA follows: TGCAGTGCTAGAGAGACAGGGAACAATTCACCCCTCCACTTT. Translation gives CSARETGNNSPLHF.

In this sample, this clonotype turned up many times. The rearrangement links TRBV12-3 or TRBV12-4 to TRBJ1-1; D possibly corresponds to TRBD1 (6 bases). Deletions cut 6 bases from V and 1 base from J, with 9 bases between. The CDR3 extends over 13 amino acids. In nucleotides, the CDR3 is TGTGCCAGCAGGAACAGGGAGAACACTGAAGCTTTCTTT. It yields the protein CASRNRENTEAFF.

The V and J genes are TRBV9 and TRBJ2-2; 11 nucleotides match TRBD2. This CDR3 has 17 residues. J lost 1 base, V lost 4 bases, and 6 bases had no gene match. Germline loops: CDR1 SGDLS, CDR2 YYNGEE. CDR3 region: CASSFSGTSGNTGELFF. The CDR3 nucleotides read TGTGCCAGCAGCTTCTCCGGGACTAGCGGGAACACCGGGGAGCTGTTTTTT. The complete variable domain, with remaining parts taken from reference TRBV9 and TRBJ2-2, reads DSGVTQTPKHLITATGQRVTLRCSPRSGDLSVYWYQQSLDQGLQFLIQYYNGEERAKGNILERFSAQQFPDLHSELNLSSLELGDSALYFCASSFSGTSGNTGELFFGEGSRLTVL.

The CDR3 DNA reads as TGTGCCAGCAGCCACGAGACGGGGAGAGCTGAAGCTTTCTTT. The encoded protein is CASSHETGRAEAFF. This chain links TRBV12-3 or TRBV12-4 with TRBJ1-1; the D is unclear. Deletions cut 6 bases from V and 6 bases from J, with 17 bases between. The CDR3 has 14 amino acids.

This clonotype occurred many times. The chain couples TRBV6-1 to TRBJ2-2; the match to TRBD1 covers 9 bases. J was trimmed by 0 bases and V by 6 bases; bases with no gene match: 5. The CDR3 consists of 16 residues. In germline, CDR1 is MNHNS, CDR2 SASEGT. CDR3 residues: CASRPWTGANTGELFF. CDR3 coding DNA: TGTGCCAGCAGACCTTGGACAGGGGCGAACACCGGGGAGCTGTTTTTT.

This clonotype came up a few times. The gene calls are TRBV12-3 or TRBV12-4 and TRBJ1-5; a weak D match, TRBD1 (5 bases). Trimming left V 2 bases short and J 0 bases short, with 8 bases between. The CDR3 runs 15 residues. As DNA, the CDR3 is TGTGCCAGCAGTTTAAGACAGCTTAGCAATCAGCCCCAGCATTTT. It specifies CASSLRQLSNQPQHF.

In its sample, this clonotype was seen a few times. The V gene is TRBV4-2, the J gene TRBJ2-7, with 7 bases fitting TRBD2. Germline trimming cut 1 base from V and 7 bases from J; bases unmatched to any gene: 10. The CDR3 length is 15 residues. The germline gives CDR1 LGHNA, CDR2 YNFKEQ. CDR3 coding DNA: TGTGCCAGCAGCCAAGCTGACGCGGGAGCGAGGGAGCAGTACTTC. Amino acid sequence: CASSQADAGAREQYF.

This clonotype came up a few times. The chain uses TRBV10-3 and TRBJ2-1; weak D call: TRBD1 (6 bases). The CDR3 consists of 13 residues. Trimming removed 5 bases at V and 7 bases at J, with 12 bases between. Per germline, CDR1 ENHRY and CDR2 SYGVKD. The DNA of the CDR3 is TGTGCCATCAGTCGGACAGATTTGAATGAGCAGTTCTTC. Encoded protein: CAISRTDLNEQFF.

The J gene is TRBJ1-1, the V gene TRBV18; D may be TRBD1 (5 bases). The length of the CDR3 is 16 residues. The V and J ends lost 2 bases and 0 bases respectively, with 13 bases between them. Germline assignment: CDR1 KGHSH and CDR2 LQKENI. This CDR3 is CASSPKERGLNTEAFF. CDR3 in DNA: TGTGCCAGCTCACCAAAGGAAAGGGGCCTGAACACTGAAGCTTTCTTT.

This clonotype was seen many times. V and J are TRBV20-1 and TRBJ2-5; D gene uncertain. CDR1 is DFQATT, CDR2 SNEGSKA, per germline (reference sequence). V dropped 5 bases and J dropped 5 bases, with 12 bases sitting between them. The CDR3 contains 12 residues. In DNA, the CDR3 is TGCAGTGCTCGCCTAGATCCGGAGACCCAGTACTTC. Its translation: CSARLDPETQYF.

For this clonotype: The missing conserved phenylalanine or tryptophan at the end of this CDR3 makes a read error likely. The rearrangement uses TRBV6-2 or TRBV6-3 and TRBJ2-7; D not resolved. Germline V gene data show CDR1 as MNHEY and CDR2 as SVGEGT. The CDR3 runs to 11 residues. V gave up 5 bases and J gave up 3 bases, with 5 bases separating them. CDR3 sequence reads: CASSIRYEQYL. The CDR3 DNA follows: TGTGCCAGCAGTATACGCTACGAGCAGTACCTC.

The chain uses TRBV20-1 and TRBJ2-3, with 12 bases fitting TRBD2. This CDR3 spans 16 amino acids. J lost 1 base, V lost 5 bases, and 7 bases had no gene match. Germline assignment: CDR1 DFQATT and CDR2 SNEGSKA (reference sequence). CDR3 protein: CSASDRLAGGTDTQYF. Written as DNA, the CDR3 is TGCAGTGCTTCCGACAGACTAGCGGGGGGCACAGATACGCAGTATTTT.

The V call is TRBV6-7, the J call TRBJ2-1; either TRBD1 or TRBD2 may fit D (5 bases each). TRBV6-7 is identified as an open reading frame with a role that is uncertain. The V end was cut by 1 base, the J end by 6 bases, with 19 bases between. This CDR3 spans 17 amino acids. The CDR3 nucleotides are TGTGCCAGCAGTTACTTGGCCCGGGACCCTTCTATCAATGAGCAGTTCTTC. The encoded protein is CASSYLARDPSINEQFF.

This clonotype was seen ten or more times. V and J are TRBV12-3 or TRBV12-4 and TRBJ2-7, with 14 bases aligning to TRBD2. J lost 3 bases, V lost 7 bases, and 5 bases had no gene match. This CDR3 spans 15 amino acids. CDR3 sequence reads: CASTKGTSGSYEQYF. CDR3 bases: TGTGCCAGCACAAAGGGGACTAGCGGGAGCTACGAGCAGTACTTC.

The chain combines TRBV23-1 with TRBJ1-5; no definite D call. TRBV23-1 carries the ORF label, with uncertain function. CDR3 length: 14 residues. Trimming took 3 bases from V and 1 from J, leaving 7 bases between them. Here the CDR3 DNA reads TGCGCCAGCAGTCAGAGTCAGAGCAATCAGCCCCAGCATTTT. As protein: CASSQSQSNQPQHF.

This rearrangement joins TRBV10-3 to TRBJ2-7; D is undetermined. The CDR3 covers 11 residues. Germline CDR1 reads ENHRY; CDR2 reads SYGVKD. With 6 bases removed from V and 3 bases from J, the gap between germline ends came to 6 bases. Here the CDR3 DNA reads TGTGCCATCAGGGCCAGCTACGAGCAGTACTTC. Translation gives CAIRASYEQYF.

This clonotype has only a few counts. This sequence joins TRBV12-3 or TRBV12-4 and TRBJ2-1; TRBD2 aligns across 7 bases. With 1 base clipped from V and 2 bases from J, the junction kept 8 bases outside the gene matches. The CDR3 is made up of 17 amino acids. The CDR3 sequence is CASSLVGTTRAYNEQFF. The CDR3 region has the DNA TGTGCCAGCAGTTTAGTCGGGACTACCCGAGCCTACAATGAGCAGTTCTTC.

V is TRBV27 and J is TRBJ2-7; D might be TRBD1 (6 bases). Trimming pared 5 bases from V and 6 bases from J, leaving 14 bases between. The CDR3 consists of 13 residues. Germline lookup yields CDR1 MNHEY and CDR2 SMNVEV (reference sequence). CDR3 sequence (DNA): TGTGCCAGCAGTACCCAACAGGGCCCCGAGCAGTACTTC. Translating gives CASSTQQGPEQYF.

This sequence joins TRBV6-1 and TRBJ2-4; 9 positions match TRBD1. CDR1 and CDR2 from the germline V gene are MNHNS and SASEGT. J lost 0 bases, V lost 6 bases, and 12 bases had no gene match. The CDR3 has 18 amino acids. CDR3 loop: CASRARTGAHLAKNIQYF. The CDR3 coding sequence is TGTGCCAGCAGAGCTCGGACAGGGGCGCATCTAGCCAAAAACATTCAGTACTTC.

This clonotype was found a few times. The chain has TRBV20-1 and TRBJ2-4; D gene unclear. This CDR3 has 15 residues. V was trimmed by 0 bases and J by 0 bases, leaving 9 bases between them. The V gene's germline CDR1 is DFQATT and CDR2 SNEGSKA (reference sequence). The CDR3 DNA follows: TGCAGTGCTAGAGATTCGGCGGAAGCCAAAAACATTCAGTACTTC. Amino acids: CSARDSAEAKNIQYF.

With regard to this clonotype: A much bigger clone sits one base away, suggesting this may be a read error. V usage is TRBV4-1 and J usage is TRBJ2-2, with a possible D match to TRBD1 (6 bases). This CDR3 has 17 amino acids. The germline V gene encodes CDR1 MGHRA and CDR2 YSYEKL. Trimming pared 0 bases from V and 4 bases from J, leaving 15 bases between. The CDR3 loop reads CASSQEGTRGSTGELFF. The DNA for the CDR3 is TGCGCCAGCAGCCAAGAAGGGACAAGGGGCAGCACCGGGGAGCTGTTTTTT.

This clonotype was recorded many times. The J gene is TRBJ2-1, the V gene TRBV12-3 or TRBV12-4, with 11 nucleotides matching TRBD2. With V trimmed by 6 bases and J by 5 bases, 12 bases remained unmatched. The CDR3 covers 17 residues. CDR3 sequence reads: CASSPSPGTSGDNEQFF. For the CDR3, the DNA is TGTGCCAGCAGCCCGTCCCCCGGGACTAGCGGAGACAATGAGCAGTTCTTC.

This clonotype has just a few counts. The genes are TRBV28 and TRBJ2-7, with 7 bases identical to TRBD1. CDR3 size: 14 residues. Germline lookup yields CDR1 MDHEN and CDR2 SYDVKM. Germline trimming cut 1 base from V and 6 bases from J; bases unmatched to any gene: 6. CDR3 amino acids: CASSLFGTEGEQYF. The DNA of the CDR3 is TGTGCCAGCAGTTTATTCGGGACAGAGGGCGAGCAGTACTTC.

V gene TRBV7-2 combines with J gene TRBJ2-2, with TRBD1 identical over 7 bases. There are 15 residues in the CDR3. Germline V gene data show CDR1 as SGHTA and CDR2 as FQGNSA. J lost 6 bases, V lost 5 bases, and 9 bases had no gene match. The CDR3 spells CASSGGQLVAGELFF. DNA of the CDR3: TGTGCCAGCAGCGGGGGACAGTTGGTGGCCGGGGAGCTGTTTTTT.